This T cell receptor (beta chain) came from a study of cytomegalovirus exposure and HLA in healthy donors. The study's findings and limits: TCR sequences were mostly rare, though some public TCRs occurred in many donors. According to a later analysis, donors in an Asian-associated ancestry cluster reportedly had fewer N-insertions than the roughly 720-donor mean. In terms of immune exposure information, only CMV serostatus was available.

Germline V gene data show CDR1 as KGHSH and CDR2 as LQKENI. The CDR3 sequence is 14 residues long. J lost 2 bases, V lost 6 bases, and 5 bases had no gene match. The PCR contained 60 Vbeta and 13 Jbeta primers. The assay was immunoSEQ multiplex PCR, and TCRdb's table has in-frame clones only and misses some. The table shows under 150,000 clones, with roughly 74% occurring only once. About this clone itself: Its matching antigen is unknown.

Despite likely unrecorded immune exposures, the donors were nominally healthy at the time of sampling. The receptor comes from a woman in her thirties or forties in good health and CMV-seropositive. The V gene is TRBV18, the J gene TRBJ2-7; 9 bases map to TRBD2. Material: PBMCs. This CDR3 reads CASSPGLAAYEQYF. The CDR3 nucleotides are TGTGCCAGCTCCCCGGGACTAGCTGCCTACGAGCAGTACTTC.